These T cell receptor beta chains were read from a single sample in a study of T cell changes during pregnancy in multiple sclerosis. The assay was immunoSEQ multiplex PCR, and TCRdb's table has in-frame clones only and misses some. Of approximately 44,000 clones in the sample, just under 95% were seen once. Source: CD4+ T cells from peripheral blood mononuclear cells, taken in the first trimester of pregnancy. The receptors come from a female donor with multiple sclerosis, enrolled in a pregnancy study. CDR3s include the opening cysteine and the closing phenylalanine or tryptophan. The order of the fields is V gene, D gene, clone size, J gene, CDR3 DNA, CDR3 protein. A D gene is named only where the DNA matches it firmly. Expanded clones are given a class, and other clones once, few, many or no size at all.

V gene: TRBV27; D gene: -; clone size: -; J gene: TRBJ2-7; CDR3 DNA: TGTGCCAGCAGTTCAACCGGGACTCTACTCTACGAGCAGTACTTC; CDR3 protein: CASSSTGTLLYEQYF
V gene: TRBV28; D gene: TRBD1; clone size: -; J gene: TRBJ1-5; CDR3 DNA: TGTGCCAGCAGTACGGACAGGCGTGCTTATAGCAATCAGCCCCAGCATTTT; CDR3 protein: CASSTDRRAYSNQPQHF
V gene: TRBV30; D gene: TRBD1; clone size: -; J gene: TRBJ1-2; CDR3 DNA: TGTGCCTGGAGTACCCCGGGACAGGGCTATGGCTACACCTTC; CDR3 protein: CAWSTPGQGYGYTF
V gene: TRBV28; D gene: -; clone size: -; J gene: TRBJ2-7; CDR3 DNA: TGTGCCAGCAGCTCGGGGGGCCCTTACGAGCAGTACTTC; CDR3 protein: CASSSGGPYEQYF
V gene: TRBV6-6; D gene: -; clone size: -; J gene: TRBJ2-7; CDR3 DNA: TGTGCCAGCAGGACGATAGCGGAATATTACTACGAGCAGTACTTC; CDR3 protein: CASRTIAEYYYEQYF
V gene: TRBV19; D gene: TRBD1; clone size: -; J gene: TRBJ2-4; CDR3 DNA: TGTGCCAGTAGTATGGGACAGGGGGCGGCCAAAAACATTCAGTACTTC; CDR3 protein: CASSMGQGAAKNIQYF
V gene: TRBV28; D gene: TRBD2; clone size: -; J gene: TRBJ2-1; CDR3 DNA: TGTGCCAGCAGCGGGACTAAGCAGTTCTTC; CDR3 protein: CASSGTKQFF
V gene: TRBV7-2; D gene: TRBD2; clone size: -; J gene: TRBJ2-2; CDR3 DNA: TGTGCCAGCAGCTTAGAGGCGGGAGCGAACACCGGGGAGCTGTTTTTT; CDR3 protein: CASSLEAGANTGELFF
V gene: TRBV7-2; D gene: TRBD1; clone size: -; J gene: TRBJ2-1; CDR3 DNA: TGTGCCAGCAGCTTAGCGACAGGGAACAATGAGCAGTTCTTC; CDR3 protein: CASSLATGNNEQFF
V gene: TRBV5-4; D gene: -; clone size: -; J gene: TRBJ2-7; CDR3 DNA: TGTGCCAGCAGCCTCCACGCGGCTTCCTACGAGCAGTACTTC; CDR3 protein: CASSLHAASYEQYF
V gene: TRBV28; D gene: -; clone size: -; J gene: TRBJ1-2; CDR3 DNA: TGTGCCAGCAGTTTGGGCAACTATGGCTACACCTTC; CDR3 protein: CASSLGNYGYTF
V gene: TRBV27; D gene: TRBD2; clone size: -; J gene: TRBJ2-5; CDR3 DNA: TGTGCCAGCAGCCAACTAGCGGGAGCTTCAGGGACCCAGTACTTC; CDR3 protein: CASSQLAGASGTQYF
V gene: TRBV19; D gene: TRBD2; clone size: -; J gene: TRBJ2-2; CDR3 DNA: TGTGCCAGTAGTATACGGGGGGCCGGGGAGCTGTTTTTT; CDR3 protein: CASSIRGAGELFF
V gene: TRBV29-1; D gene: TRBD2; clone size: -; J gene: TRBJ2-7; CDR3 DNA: TGCAGCGTCCGGGGGGCCTACGAGCAGTACTTC; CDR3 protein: CSVRGAYEQYF
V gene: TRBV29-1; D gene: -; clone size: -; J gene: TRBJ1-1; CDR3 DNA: TGCAGAGCCCAGGGCGGGGTTGGGGCTTTCTTT; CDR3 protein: CRAQGGVGAFF
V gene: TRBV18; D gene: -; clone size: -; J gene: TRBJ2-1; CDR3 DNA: TGTGCCAGCACGAATTCGGGCGGGGCCATGAACAATGAGCAGTTCTTC; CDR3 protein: CASTNSGGAMNNEQFF
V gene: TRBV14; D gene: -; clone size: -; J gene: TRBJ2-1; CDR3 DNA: TGTGCCAGCACGGGACTCAACACCAATGAGCAGTTCTTC; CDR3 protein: CASTGLNTNEQFF
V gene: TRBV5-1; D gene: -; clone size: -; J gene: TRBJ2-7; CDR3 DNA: TGCGCCAGCAGGCGGGTACCCGCCTACGAGCAGTACTTC; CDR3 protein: CASRRVPAYEQYF
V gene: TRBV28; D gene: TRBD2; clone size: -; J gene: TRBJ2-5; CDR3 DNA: TGTGCCAGCAGTTTGGCTAGCGGGGGACAAGAGACCCAGTACTTC; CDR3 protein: CASSLASGGQETQYF
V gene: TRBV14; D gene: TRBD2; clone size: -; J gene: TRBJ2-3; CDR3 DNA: TGTGCCAGCAGTCCACCGGGACTAGCAATTCCAGATACGCAGTATTTT; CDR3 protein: CASSPPGLAIPDTQYF
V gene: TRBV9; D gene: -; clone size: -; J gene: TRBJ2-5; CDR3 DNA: TGTGCCAGCAGCGTAGCTCCCCACCAAGAGACCCAGTACTTC; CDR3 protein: CASSVAPHQETQYF
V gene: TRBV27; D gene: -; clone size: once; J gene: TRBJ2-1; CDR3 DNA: TGTGCCAGCAGGAGACTCAATGAGCAGTTCTTC; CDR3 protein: CASRRLNEQFF
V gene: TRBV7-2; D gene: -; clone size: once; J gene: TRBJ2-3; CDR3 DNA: TGTGCCAGCAGCCTCCGGGGGACGGGTACGCAGTATTTT; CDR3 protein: CASSLRGTGTQYF
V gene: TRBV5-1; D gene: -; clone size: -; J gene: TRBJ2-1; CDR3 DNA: TGCGCCAGCAGCTTGGTAACTAGCCCAGGTGGTGAGCAGTTCTTC; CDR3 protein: CASSLVTSPGGEQFF
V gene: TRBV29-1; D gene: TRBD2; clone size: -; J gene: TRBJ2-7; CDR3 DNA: TGCAGCGTTGATTCGGGGTGGGCGGGAGGCCGATGGGAGCAGTACTTC; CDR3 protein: CSVDSGWAGGRWEQYF
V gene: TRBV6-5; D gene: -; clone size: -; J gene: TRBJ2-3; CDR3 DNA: -; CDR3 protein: CASSSSASGYTQYF
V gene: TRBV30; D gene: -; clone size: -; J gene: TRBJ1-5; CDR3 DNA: TGTGCCTGGAGCCGGACAGATAACAATCAGCCCCAGCATTTT; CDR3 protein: CAWSRTDNNQPQHF
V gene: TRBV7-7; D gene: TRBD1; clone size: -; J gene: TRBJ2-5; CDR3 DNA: TGTGCTAGCAGCCAAGGGACAGGAGGGAGGGAGACCCAGTACTTC; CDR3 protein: CASSQGTGGRETQYF
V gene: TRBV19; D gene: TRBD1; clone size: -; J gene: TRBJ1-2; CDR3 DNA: TGTGCCAGTAGTATTGACAGGGTGGGCGATGGCTACACCTTC; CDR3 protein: CASSIDRVGDGYTF
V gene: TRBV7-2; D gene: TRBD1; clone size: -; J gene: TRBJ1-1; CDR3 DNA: TGTGCCAGCAGCTTGTCCAGGGGGACTGAAGCTTTCTTT; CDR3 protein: CASSLSRGTEAFF
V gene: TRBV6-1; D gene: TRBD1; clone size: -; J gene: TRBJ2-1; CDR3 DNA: TGTGCCAGCAGCTCGCTTTGGACAGGGGTCGAGCAGTTCTTC; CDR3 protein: CASSSLWTGVEQFF
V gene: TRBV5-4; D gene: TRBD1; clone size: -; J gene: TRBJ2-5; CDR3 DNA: TGTGCCAGCAGCTTGGCTGGGACAGGCCGTGTGTTGTACTTC; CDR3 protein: CASSLAGTGRVLYF
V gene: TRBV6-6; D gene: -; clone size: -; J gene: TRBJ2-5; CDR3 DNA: TGTGCCAGCATTGTCGGGACATCTGGGGAGACCCAGTACTTC; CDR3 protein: CASIVGTSGETQYF
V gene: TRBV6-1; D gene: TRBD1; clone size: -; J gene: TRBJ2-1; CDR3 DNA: TGTGCCAGCAGCCCAACAGGGGGCCCCCAATATGAGCGGTTCTTC; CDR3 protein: CASSPTGGPQYERFF
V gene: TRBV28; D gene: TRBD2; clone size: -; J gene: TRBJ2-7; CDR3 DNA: TGTGCCAGCAGTAAGCCCGGACTAGCGGCCTCCTACGAGCAGTACTTC; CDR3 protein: CASSKPGLAASYEQYF
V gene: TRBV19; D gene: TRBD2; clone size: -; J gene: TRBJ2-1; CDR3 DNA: TGTGCCAGTAGTGGCGGGAGATGGGTCAATGAGCAGTTCTTC; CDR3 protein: CASSGGRWVNEQFF
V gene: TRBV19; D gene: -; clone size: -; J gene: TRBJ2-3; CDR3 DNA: TGTGCCAGTAGGGAGATGGATACGCAGTATTTT; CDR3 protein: CASREMDTQYF
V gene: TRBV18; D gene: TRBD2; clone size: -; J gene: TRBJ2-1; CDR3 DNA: TGTGCCAGCTCACTCTCGGGAGGGCCCAATGAGCAGTTCTTC; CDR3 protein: CASSLSGGPNEQFF
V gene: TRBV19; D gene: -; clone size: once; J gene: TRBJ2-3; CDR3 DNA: TGTGCCAGTAGTATAGAGATGGCGAGGGATACGCAGTATTTT; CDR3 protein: CASSIEMARDTQYF
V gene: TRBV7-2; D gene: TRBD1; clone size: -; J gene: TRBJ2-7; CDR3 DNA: TGTGCCAGCACTCTAAAGGGACAGGGGTTCTACGAGCAGTACTTC; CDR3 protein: CASTLKGQGFYEQYF
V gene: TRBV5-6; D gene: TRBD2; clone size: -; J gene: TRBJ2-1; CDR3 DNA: TGTGCCAGCAGCCCACACCTTGGGACTAGGATATACAATGAGCAGTTCTTC; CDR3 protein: CASSPHLGTRIYNEQFF
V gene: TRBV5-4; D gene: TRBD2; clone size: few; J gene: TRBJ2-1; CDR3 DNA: TGTGCCAGCAGCTCCCGCGGGACTAGCGGTAACAATGAGCAGTTCTTC; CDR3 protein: CASSSRGTSGNNEQFF
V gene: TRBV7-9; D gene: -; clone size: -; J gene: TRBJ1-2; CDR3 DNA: TGTGCCAGCAGCTCGCAGGGTAACTATGGCTACACCTTC; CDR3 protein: CASSSQGNYGYTF
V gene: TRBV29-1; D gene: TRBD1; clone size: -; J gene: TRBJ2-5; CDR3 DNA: TGCAGCGTTGATTGGACAGGGGCCGAGACCCAGTACTTC; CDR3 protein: CSVDWTGAETQYF
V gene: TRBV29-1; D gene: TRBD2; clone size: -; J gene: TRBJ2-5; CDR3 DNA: TGCAGCGTTGGTAGCCAAGCGGGAGGGCCAGAGACCCAGTACTTC; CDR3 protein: CSVGSQAGGPETQYF
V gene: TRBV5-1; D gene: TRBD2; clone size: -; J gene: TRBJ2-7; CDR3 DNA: TGCGCCAGCAGCTTGTATACTAGCGGGTCCTTCCCCTACGAGCAGTACTTC; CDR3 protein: CASSLYTSGSFPYEQYF
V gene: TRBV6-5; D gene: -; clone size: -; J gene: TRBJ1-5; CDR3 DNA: TGTGCCAGCAGTTACTCTCAAGGGGCCAATCAGCCCCAGCATTTT; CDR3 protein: CASSYSQGANQPQHF
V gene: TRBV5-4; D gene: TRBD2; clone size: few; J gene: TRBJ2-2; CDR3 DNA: TGTGCCAGCAGCTTGGCCGGTCTAGCGGGAGGCAAGACCGGGGAGCTGTTTTTT; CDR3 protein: CASSLAGLAGGKTGELFF
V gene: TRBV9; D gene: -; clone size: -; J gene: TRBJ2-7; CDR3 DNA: TGTGCCAGCAGCATTCAGGCTTTAGGCTACGAGCAGTACTTC; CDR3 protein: CASSIQALGYEQYF
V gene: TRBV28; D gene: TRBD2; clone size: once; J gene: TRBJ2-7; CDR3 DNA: TGTGCCAGCATTCCTTCAGCGGGGCCTGGGGGCGAGCAGTACTTC; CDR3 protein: CASIPSAGPGGEQYF
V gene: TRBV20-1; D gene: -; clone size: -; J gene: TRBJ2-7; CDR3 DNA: TGCAGTGCTTCCCACTACGAGCAGTACTTC; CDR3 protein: CSASHYEQYF